Below, 11 T cell receptor beta chains from the same sample are listed, as sequenced in a study of blood T cell repertoires in COVID-19. Some clones are missing from TCRdb's copy, which holds only in-frame ones; the method was immunoSEQ multiplex PCR. The table records hundreds of thousands of clones, approximately 90% of them present only once. Material: PBMCs or T cells enriched from blood (not recorded which). These receptor sequences come from a woman aged 60-70 years who had recovered from COVID-19.

The rearrangement links TRBV27 to TRBJ2-7; 7 bases line up with TRBD1. This CDR3 is 15 amino acids long. Germline assignment: CDR1 MNHEY and CDR2 SMNVEV (reference sequence). The V gene end was trimmed by 0 bases and the J gene end by 3 bases; junction bases not matched to a gene: 5. The CDR3 DNA sequence: TGTGCCAGCAGTTTATCGACCCACAGGGGCTACGAGCAGTACTTC. Encoded protein: CASSLSTHRGYEQYF.

The chain links TRBV9 to TRBJ1-2; no definite D call. Deletions cut 0 bases from V and 4 bases from J, with 10 bases between. The CDR3 sequence is 14 residues long. Germline V gives CDR1 SGDLS, CDR2 YYNGEE. This chain's CDR3 is CASSVGGQAYGYTF. The CDR3 nucleotides read TGTGCCAGCAGCGTAGGTGGTCAGGCCTATGGCTACACCTTC.

The chain combines TRBV5-1 with TRBJ1-3; D gene ambiguous. The CDR3 length is 16 residues. The germline V gene has CDR1 SGHRS and CDR2 YFSETQ. V was shortened by 6 bases and J by 0 bases, with 16 bases between the two germline ends. CDR3 loop: CASKVGGLHSGNTIYF. CDR3 coding DNA: TGCGCCAGCAAGGTGGGAGGGCTACACTCTGGAAACACCATATATTTT. The full variable domain, rest sourced from reference TRBV5-1 and TRBJ1-3, is KAGVTQTPRYLIKTRGQQVTLSCSPISGHRSVSWYQQTPGQGLQFLFEYFSETQRNKGNFPGRFSGRQFSNSRSEMNVSTLELGDSALYLCASKVGGLHSGNTIYFGEGSWLTVV.

This clone occurred a few times. The V call is TRBV2, the J call TRBJ2-1; tentatively, D is TRBD1 (5 bases). The CDR3 contains 14 residues. The V gene's germline CDR1 is SNHLY and CDR2 FYNNEI. V gave up 5 bases and J gave up 4 bases, with 12 bases separating them. The CDR3 nucleotides are TGTGCCAGCAGTAGCTGGACACCGTACAATGAGCAGTTCTTC. This translates into CASSSWTPYNEQFF.

This chain links TRBV12-5 with TRBJ1-5; D unclear. CDR3 length: 16 amino acids. CDR1 and CDR2 from the germline V gene are LGHNT and FRNRAP. V was trimmed by 6 bases and J by 3 bases, leaving 18 bases between them. This CDR3 reads CASGPARTEDNQPQHF. The CDR3 region has the DNA TGTGCTAGTGGCCCGGCCCGTACTGAGGACAATCAGCCCCAGCATTTT.

This clone was seen more than once but under ten times. The chain couples TRBV6-1 to TRBJ1-5; possibly TRBD1 for D (6 bases). The germline CDR1 and CDR2 sequences are MNHNS and SASEGT. This CDR3 comprises 15 residues. Deletions cut 3 bases from V and 9 bases from J, with 18 bases between. The CDR3 region has the DNA TGTGCCAGCAGTGAGAGCGGGACACTCTCTAGGCCCCAGCATTTT. Translated: CASSESGTLSRPQHF.

The chain uses TRBV4-1 and TRBJ1-3, with D perhaps TRBD1 (5 bases). Between the trimmed V and J ends, which lost 5 bases and 0 bases, there was a span of 11 bases. In germline, CDR1 is MGHRA, CDR2 YSYEKL. The CDR3 consists of 15 residues. This chain's CDR3 is CASSTTANSGNTIYF. The CDR3, as DNA: TGCGCCAGCAGCACGACAGCAAACTCTGGAAACACCATATATTTT.

This clone came up once. The V and J genes are TRBV2 and TRBJ1-6, with D tentatively TRBD1 (6 bases). V was pared by 4 bases and J by 5 bases, with 12 bases between. CDR3 length equals 15 residues. The germline V gene encodes CDR1 SNHLY and CDR2 FYNNEI. CDR3 amino acids: CASSGTGTNNSPLHF. The CDR3 coding sequence is TGTGCCAGCAGTGGGACCGGGACAAATAATTCACCCCTCCACTTT.

This chain links TRBV7-9 with TRBJ2-7, with 8 bases that match TRBD1. V gave up 1 base and J gave up 2 bases; unmatched junction bases: 4. The germline V gene has CDR1 SEHNR and CDR2 FQNEAQ (reference sequence). The CDR3 is 15 amino acids. The CDR3 loop reads CASSLGQGSAYEQYF. CDR3 nucleotide sequence: TGTGCCAGCAGCTTAGGACAGGGGAGCGCCTACGAGCAGTACTTC.

The gene calls are TRBV5-1 and TRBJ1-1; weak D call: TRBD1 (5 bases). This CDR3 comprises 13 residues. V was cut by 5 bases and J by 2 bases, with 10 bases left in between. The germline V gene has CDR1 SGHRS and CDR2 YFSETQ. The CDR3 DNA reads as TGCGCCAGCAGACCCCAGGGTAACACTGAAGCTTTCTTT. This encodes CASRPQGNTEAFF.

This clone was seen a few times. The chain couples TRBV5-1 to TRBJ2-7, with a tentative D call TRBD2 (6 bases). Germline loops: CDR1 SGHRS, CDR2 YFSETQ. The CDR3 is 14 residues long. Trimming left V 0 bases short and J 4 bases short, with 11 bases between. CDR3: CASSLVIGSYEQYF. CDR3 coding DNA: TGCGCCAGCAGCTTGGTAATCGGGAGTTACGAGCAGTACTTC.